The rows below give T cell receptor beta chains drawn from one sample of a study of T cell responses to AZD1222 COVID-19 vaccine. Some clones are missing from TCRdb's copy, which holds only in-frame ones; the method was immunoSEQ multiplex PCR. Among fewer than 120,000 clones listed, approximately 85% were seen once. The sample was peripheral blood, taken on day 0 of AZD1222 vaccination. The source is an adult in good health. Each CDR3 is given with its conserved first and last residue. The size of a clone is reported for some rows only, either as once, few or many, or as a class for expanded clones.

>once|TRBV7-9
CASSVGQRGPQPQHF
>.|TRBV6-5
CASSRGRSSYGYTF
>.|TRBV2
CASSPGQGRADTQYF
>.|TRBV7-6
CASSLVVSGRDLSAGELFF
>.|TRBV5-1
CASSTTGQGSNEKLFF
>.|TRBV9
CASSGSGFQETQYF
>.|TRBV5-6
CASSLRRSYNEQFF
>.|TRBV2
CASTDRTMLDTEAFF
>.|TRBV5-1
CASSTEGANGYTF
>few|TRBV5-6
CASSLMGRPLGNTEAFF
>.|TRBV19
CASSIGGGTGYEQYF
>.|TRBV19
CASRALSDLHPDTQYF